What follows is one T cell receptor beta chain and its context. No antigen is known for it. Libraries were prepared by immunoSEQ multiplex PCR; TCRdb keeps only in-frame clonotypes and omits some of them. The table lists about 62,000 clones, around 90% of them singletons, with approximately 5.4% in the top ten. V was trimmed by 5 bases and J by 0 bases, leaving 10 bases between them. This CDR3 is 14 amino acids long. Looked up from germline, CDR1 is MGHDK and CDR2 is SYGVNS. This entry is derived from a study of OX40 agonist ivuxolimab in advanced cancers. In the study overall: Patients received the agonistic anti-OX40 (CD134) antibody ivuxolimab.

With autoimmune disease history or systemic immunosuppression, patients were excluded. The study, taken as a whole, reports: Expanded clones belonging to CD8+ T cells outnumbered, on average, those of CD4+. Circulating CD4+ and CD8+ T cells showed clonal expansion by week 6 at 0.1 to 3.0 mg/kg.

The chain has TRBV25-1 and TRBJ1-1; no firm D call. The sequence came from an adult with an advanced solid tumor such as melanoma, head and neck, liver or kidney cancer. Material: CD4+ or CD8+ T cells sorted from blood, obtained in a trial of the OX40 agonist ivuxolimab. The CDR3 region is CASSPGGVNTEAFF. The DNA of the CDR3 is TGTGCCAGCAGTCCCGGCGGAGTGAACACTGAAGCTTTCTTT. Looking up the rest from reference TRBV25-1 and TRBJ1-1 gives the full variable domain: EADIYQTPRYLVIGTGKKITLECSQTMGHDKMYWYQQDPGMELHLIHYSYGVNSTEKGDLSSESTVSRIRTEHFPLTLESARPSHTSQYLCASSPGGVNTEAFFGQGTRLTVV.